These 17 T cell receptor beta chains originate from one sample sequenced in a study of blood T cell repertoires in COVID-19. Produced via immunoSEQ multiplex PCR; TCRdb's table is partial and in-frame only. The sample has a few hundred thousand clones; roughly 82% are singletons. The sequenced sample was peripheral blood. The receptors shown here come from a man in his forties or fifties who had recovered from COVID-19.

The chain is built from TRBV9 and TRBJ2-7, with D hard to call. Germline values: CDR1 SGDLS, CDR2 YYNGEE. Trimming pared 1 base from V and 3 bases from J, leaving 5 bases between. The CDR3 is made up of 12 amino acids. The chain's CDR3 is CASSVYGYEQYF. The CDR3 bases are TGTGCCAGCAGCGTATACGGCTACGAGCAGTACTTC. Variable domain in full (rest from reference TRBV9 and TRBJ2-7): DSGVTQTPKHLITATGQRVTLRCSPRSGDLSVYWYQQSLDQGLQFLIQYYNGEERAKGNILERFSAQQFPDLHSELNLSSLELGDSALYFCASSVYGYEQYFGPGTRLTVT.

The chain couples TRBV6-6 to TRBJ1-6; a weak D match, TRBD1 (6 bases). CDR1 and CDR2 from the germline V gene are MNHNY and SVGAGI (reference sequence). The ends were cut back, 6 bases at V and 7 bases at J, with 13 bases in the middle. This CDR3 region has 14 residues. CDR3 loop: CASRPGTRNSPLHF. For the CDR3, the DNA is TGTGCCAGCAGACCCGGGACACGGAATTCACCCCTCCACTTT.

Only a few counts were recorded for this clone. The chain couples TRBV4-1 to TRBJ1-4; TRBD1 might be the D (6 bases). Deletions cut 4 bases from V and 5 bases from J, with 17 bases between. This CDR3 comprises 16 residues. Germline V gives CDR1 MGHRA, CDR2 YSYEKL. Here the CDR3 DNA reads TGCGCCAGCAGCCCTCACCGGACAGCGTTGAATGAAAAACTGTTTTTT. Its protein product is CASSPHRTALNEKLFF.

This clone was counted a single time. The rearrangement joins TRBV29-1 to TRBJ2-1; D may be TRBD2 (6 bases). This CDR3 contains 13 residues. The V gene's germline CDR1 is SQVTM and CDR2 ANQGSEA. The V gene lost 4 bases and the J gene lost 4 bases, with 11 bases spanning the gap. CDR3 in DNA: TGCAGCGTTGGGGGACTGGAATACAATGAGCAGTTCTTC. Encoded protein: CSVGGLEYNEQFF.

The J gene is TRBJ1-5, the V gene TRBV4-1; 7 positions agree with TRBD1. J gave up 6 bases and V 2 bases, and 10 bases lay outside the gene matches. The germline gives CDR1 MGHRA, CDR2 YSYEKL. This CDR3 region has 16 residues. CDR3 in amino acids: CASSQILRGRSQPQHF. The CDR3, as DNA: TGCGCCAGCAGCCAAATTCTGAGGGGGCGAAGTCAGCCCCAGCATTTT.

The CDR3 region is CATSRGQTNTEAFF. The CDR3 bases are TGTGCCACCAGCAGAGGACAAACGAACACTGAAGCTTTCTTT. The chain employs TRBV15 and TRBJ1-1; the D is unclear. This CDR3 has 14 residues. Per germline, CDR1 LNHNV and CDR2 YYDKDF (reference sequence). Trimming cost V 1 base and J 1 base, with 7 bases left between them.

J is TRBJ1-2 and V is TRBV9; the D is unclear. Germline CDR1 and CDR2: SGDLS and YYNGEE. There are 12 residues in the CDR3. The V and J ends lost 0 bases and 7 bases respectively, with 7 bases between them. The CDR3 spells CASSVGLSGYTF. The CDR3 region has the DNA TGTGCCAGCAGCGTAGGATTGAGTGGCTACACCTTC.

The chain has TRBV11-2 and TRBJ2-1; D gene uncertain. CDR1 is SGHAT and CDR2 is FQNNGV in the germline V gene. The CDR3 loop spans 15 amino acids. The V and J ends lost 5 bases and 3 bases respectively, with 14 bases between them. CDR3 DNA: TGTGCCAGCAGCCCGTTGAGAGGTGGCTACAATGAGCAGTTCTTC. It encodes CASSPLRGGYNEQFF.

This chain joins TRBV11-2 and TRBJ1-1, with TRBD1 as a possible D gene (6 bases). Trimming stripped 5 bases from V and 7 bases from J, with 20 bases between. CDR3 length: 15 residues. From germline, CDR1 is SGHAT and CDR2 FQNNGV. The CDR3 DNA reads TGTGCCAGCAGCGCTAGAACTACCGACAGGATTGAAGCTTTCTTT. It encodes CASSARTTDRIEAFF.

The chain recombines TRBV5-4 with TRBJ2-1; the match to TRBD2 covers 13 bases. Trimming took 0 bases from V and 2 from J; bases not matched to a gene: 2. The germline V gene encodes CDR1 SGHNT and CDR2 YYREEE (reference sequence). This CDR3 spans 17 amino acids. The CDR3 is CASSLGGLAGTYNEQFF. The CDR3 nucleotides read TGTGCCAGCAGCTTGGGGGGACTAGCGGGAACCTACAATGAGCAGTTCTTC.

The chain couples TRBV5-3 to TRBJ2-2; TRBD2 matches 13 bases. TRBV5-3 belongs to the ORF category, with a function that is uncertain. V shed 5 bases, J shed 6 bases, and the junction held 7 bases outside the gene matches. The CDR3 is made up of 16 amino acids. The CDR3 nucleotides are TGTGCCAGAAGTCACGGACTAGCGGGAGTCCCCGGGGAGCTGTTTTTT. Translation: CARSHGLAGVPGELFF.

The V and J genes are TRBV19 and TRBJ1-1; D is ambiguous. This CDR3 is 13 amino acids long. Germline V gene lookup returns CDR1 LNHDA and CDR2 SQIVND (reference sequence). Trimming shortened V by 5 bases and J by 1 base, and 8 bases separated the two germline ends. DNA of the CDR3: TGTGCCAGTAGTCTTGGGCCGAACACTGAAGCTTTCTTT. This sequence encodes CASSLGPNTEAFF.

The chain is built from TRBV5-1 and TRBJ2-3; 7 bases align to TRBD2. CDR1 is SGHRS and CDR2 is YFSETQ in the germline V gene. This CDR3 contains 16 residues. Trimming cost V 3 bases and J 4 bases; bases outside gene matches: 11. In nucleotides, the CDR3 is TGCGCCAGCAGCTCCGCGGCGGGAGTTCGGGCAGATACGCAGTATTTT. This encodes CASSSAAGVRADTQYF.

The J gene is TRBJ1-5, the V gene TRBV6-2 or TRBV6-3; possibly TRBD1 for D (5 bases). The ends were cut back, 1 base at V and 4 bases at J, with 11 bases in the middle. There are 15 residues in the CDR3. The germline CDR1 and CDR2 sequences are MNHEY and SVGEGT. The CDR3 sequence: CASSYLGAANQPQHF. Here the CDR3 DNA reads TGTGCCAGCAGTTACTTAGGGGCGGCAAATCAGCCCCAGCATTTT.

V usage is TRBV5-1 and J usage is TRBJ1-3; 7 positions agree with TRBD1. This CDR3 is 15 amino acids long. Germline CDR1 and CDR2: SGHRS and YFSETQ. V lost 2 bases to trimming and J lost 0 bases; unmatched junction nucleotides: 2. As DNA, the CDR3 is TGCGCCAGCAGCTTAGGGACAGCCTCTGGAAACACCATATATTTT. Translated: CASSLGTASGNTIYF. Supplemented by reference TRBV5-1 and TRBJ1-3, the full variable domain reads KAGVTQTPRYLIKTRGQQVTLSCSPISGHRSVSWYQQTPGQGLQFLFEYFSETQRNKGNFPGRFSGRQFSNSRSEMNVSTLELGDSALYLCASSLGTASGNTIYFGEGSWLTVV.

CDR3 amino acids: CASSADRTTQETQYF. DNA for the CDR3: TGTGCCAGCAGCGCGGACAGGACTACCCAAGAGACCCAGTACTTC. This chain uses TRBV7-9 with TRBJ2-5; D might be TRBD1 (7 bases). The CDR3 is 15 amino acids. Germline CDR1 SEHNR, CDR2 FQNEAQ (reference sequence). V lost 5 bases and J 1 base, leaving 14 bases between the germline ends.

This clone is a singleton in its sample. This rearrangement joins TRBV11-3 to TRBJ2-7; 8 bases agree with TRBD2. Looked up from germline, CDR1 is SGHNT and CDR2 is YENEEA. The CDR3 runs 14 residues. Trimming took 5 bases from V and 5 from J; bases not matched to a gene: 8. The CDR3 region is CASSPSGRLNEQYF. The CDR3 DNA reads TGTGCCAGCAGCCCAAGCGGGAGACTTAACGAGCAGTACTTC.